A selection of T cell receptor beta chains follows, all from one sample in a study of T-cell reconstitution after alpha-beta-depleted transplantation in children. MiXCR was run by TCRdb on the PCR reads, yielding one entry per CDR3 protein. Of hundreds of thousands of distinct CDR3 sequences in the sample, over 9.5% are singletons; the top ten hold about 2.1%. The sample was PBMCs, taken before TCRalphabeta/CD19-depleted stem cell transplant. These receptors were obtained from a child under 10 years old with inherited bone marrow failure, due to receive a stem cell transplant. Both conserved end residues are part of each CDR3. A D gene is named only where the DNA matches it firmly. Only part of the rows carry a size: once, few, many, or a class if the clone is expanded.

v_call: TRBV2
d_call: NA
j_call: TRBJ2-1
clone_size: many
cdr3_aa: CASSDLGRAYNEQFF
cdr3_nt: TGTGCCAGCAGCGACCTTGGACGGGCCTACAATGAGCAGTTCTTC

v_call: TRBV5-4
d_call: TRBD1
j_call: TRBJ2-5
clone_size: NA
cdr3_aa: CASSFLLRGLQETQYF
cdr3_nt: TGTGCCAGCAGCTTTTTGCTTAGGGGGCTTCAAGAGACCCAGTACTTC

v_call: TRBV28
d_call: TRBD2
j_call: TRBJ2-3
clone_size: many
cdr3_aa: CASNPHRTSGSGDTQYF
cdr3_nt: TGTGCCAGCAACCCGCATCGGACTAGCGGGAGTGGAGATACGCAGTATTTT

v_call: TRBV12-3/TRBV12-4
d_call: TRBD2
j_call: TRBJ2-7
clone_size: NA
cdr3_aa: CASSRTREQYF
cdr3_nt: TGTGCCAGCAGTCGGACTAGAGAGCAGTACTTC

v_call: TRBV7-9
d_call: TRBD2
j_call: TRBJ2-1
clone_size: NA
cdr3_aa: CASRETSGRAHEQFF
cdr3_nt: TGTGCCAGCAGAGAAACTAGCGGGAGGGCCCATGAGCAGTTCTTC

v_call: TRBV20-1
d_call: TRBD2
j_call: TRBJ2-1
clone_size: few
cdr3_aa: CSAPGLDTSYYNEQFF
cdr3_nt: TGCAGTGCCCCGGGACTAGACACCTCTTATTACAATGAGCAGTTCTTC

v_call: TRBV20-1
d_call: NA
j_call: TRBJ2-1
clone_size: many
cdr3_aa: CSASANEQFF
cdr3_nt: TGCAGTGCTAGTGCGAATGAGCAGTTCTTC

v_call: TRBV28
d_call: NA
j_call: TRBJ2-3
clone_size: many
cdr3_aa: CASKEKGTIRDTQYF
cdr3_nt: TGTGCCAGCAAAGAGAAGGGAACCATCCGGGATACGCAGTATTTT

v_call: TRBV4-3
d_call: NA
j_call: TRBJ1-4
clone_size: many
cdr3_aa: CASSRERGRPNEKLFF
cdr3_nt: TGCGCCAGCAGCCGCGAAAGGGGGAGGCCTAATGAAAAACTGTTTTTT

v_call: TRBV3-1
d_call: TRBD2
j_call: TRBJ2-5
clone_size: few
cdr3_aa: CASSPTVLLAGPFTQYF
cdr3_nt: TGTGCCAGCAGCCCTACTGTCCTACTAGCGGGACCCTTTACCCAGTACTTC

v_call: TRBV9
d_call: NA
j_call: TRBJ1-1
clone_size: NA
cdr3_aa: CASSAGGGNTEAFF
cdr3_nt: TGTGCCAGCAGCGCGGGGGGGGGGAACACTGAAGCTTTCTTT

v_call: TRBV10-3
d_call: TRBD2
j_call: TRBJ2-5
clone_size: many
cdr3_aa: CAISETRLAGEETQYF
cdr3_nt: TGTGCCATCAGTGAGACTCGACTAGCGGGAGAAGAGACCCAGTACTTC

v_call: TRBV5-1
d_call: NA
j_call: TRBJ2-7
clone_size: NA
cdr3_aa: CASSLNRPPMDYEQYF
cdr3_nt: TGCGCCAGCAGCTTGAACCGCCCTCCGATGGACTACGAGCAGTACTTC

v_call: TRBV7-8
d_call: NA
j_call: TRBJ1-1
clone_size: NA
cdr3_aa: CASSFRDTRNTEAFF
cdr3_nt: TGTGCCAGCAGCTTCCGGGACACCAGGAACACTGAAGCTTTCTTT

v_call: TRBV28
d_call: NA
j_call: TRBJ2-7
clone_size: few
cdr3_aa: CASSLDFSPSYEQYF
cdr3_nt: TGTGCCAGCAGTTTAGACTTTTCTCCCTCCTACGAGCAGTACTTC

v_call: TRBV20-1
d_call: TRBD2
j_call: TRBJ2-1
clone_size: many
cdr3_aa: CSARSRAGGPTYNEQFF
cdr3_nt: TGCAGTGCTAGAAGTCGGGCGGGAGGCCCAACCTACAATGAGCAGTTCTTC

v_call: TRBV10-3
d_call: NA
j_call: TRBJ1-1
clone_size: few
cdr3_aa: CAISPQGTEAFF
cdr3_nt: TGTGCCATTTCTCCCCAGGGGACTGAAGCTTTCTTT

v_call: TRBV20-1
d_call: NA
j_call: TRBJ2-5
clone_size: few
cdr3_aa: CSASVGNQETQYF
cdr3_nt: TGCAGTGCTAGTGTGGGCAACCAAGAGACCCAGTACTTC

v_call: TRBV19
d_call: NA
j_call: TRBJ2-7
clone_size: many
cdr3_aa: CASSKDRQFEQYF
cdr3_nt: TGTGCCAGTAGTAAAGACCGTCAGTTCGAGCAGTACTTC

v_call: TRBV20-1
d_call: NA
j_call: TRBJ2-7
clone_size: NA
cdr3_aa: CSARYPAPLYEQYF
cdr3_nt: TGCAGTGCTAGATACCCGGCCCCCCTCTACGAGCAGTACTTC

v_call: TRBV30
d_call: NA
j_call: TRBJ2-6
clone_size: NA
cdr3_aa: CAWSQGTGANVLTF
cdr3_nt: TGTGCCTGGTCACAGGGAACTGGGGCCAACGTCCTGACTTTC

v_call: TRBV6-5
d_call: NA
j_call: TRBJ1-1
clone_size: once
cdr3_aa: CASSYSKFQAGTEAFF
cdr3_nt: TGTGCCAGCAGTTACTCGAAGTTCCAGGCGGGCACTGAAGCTTTCTTT

v_call: TRBV3-1
d_call: TRBD1
j_call: TRBJ2-1
clone_size: many
cdr3_aa: CASSHYRGYNEQFF
cdr3_nt: TGTGCCAGCAGCCACTACAGGGGCTACAATGAGCAGTTCTTC

v_call: TRBV7-9
d_call: TRBD2
j_call: TRBJ2-1
clone_size: many
cdr3_aa: CASSPQTSVDNEQFF
cdr3_nt: TGTGCCAGCAGCCCTCAGACTAGCGTGGACAATGAGCAGTTCTTC

v_call: TRBV10-2
d_call: NA
j_call: TRBJ2-7
clone_size: few
cdr3_aa: CASNGQVSYEQYF
cdr3_nt: TGCGCCAGCAACGGTCAGGTTTCCTACGAGCAGTACTTC

v_call: TRBV5-1
d_call: NA
j_call: TRBJ2-1
clone_size: many
cdr3_aa: CASSLVQRSYNEQFF
cdr3_nt: TGCGCCAGCAGCTTGGTGCAGCGCTCCTACAATGAGCAGTTCTTC